One sample yielded the 5 T cell receptor beta chains listed below, sequenced in a study of shared clonotypes between healthy human individuals (dated by TCRdb to between 2020 and 2021). The library came from the immunoSEQ multiplex PCR assay. TCRdb stores this immuneACCESS table with in-frame sequences only. Part of the clones is absent; in the studies checked, under half of the shortfall reflects unresolved V genes, and no reason is known for the rest. In all, the sample holds over a million clones, and 60% to 80% of those were seen once. The top ten clones comprise about 1.5% of the sample. The material sequenced was memory CD4+ T cells sorted from blood. Read against the paper, the sample's cell subset or site label means: CD45RA-negative fraction. The receptors originated from a young man in good health.

The V and J genes are TRBV6-1 and TRBJ2-7, with D tentatively TRBD1 (6 bases). The V gene lost 7 bases and the J gene lost 2 bases, with 15 bases spanning the gap. Germline CDR1 MNHNS, CDR2 SASEGT. This CDR3 has 14 residues. The CDR3 DNA reads TGTGCCAGCAATTGGGGGCCTGGTCCCTACGAGCAGTACTTC. Translating it yields CASNWGPGPYEQYF.

This clone was observed a few times. The chain is built from TRBV20-1 and TRBJ1-1; D not certain. CDR1 and CDR2 from the germline V gene are DFQATT and SNEGSKA (reference sequence). The CDR3 consists of 11 residues. V lost 6 bases, J lost 3 bases, and 8 bases lay in between. The CDR3 region has the DNA TGCAGTGCCGCCTTGTACACTGAAGCTTTCTTT. Translation: CSAALYTEAFF.

Comment on this clone: No conserved phenylalanine or tryptophan ends this CDR3, so it is likely a read error. The limits of the CDR3 on the DNA are not certain, so only TCRdb's listed CDR3 is given. This rearrangement joins TRBV28 to TRBJ1-1; the table gives TRBD1 as D, unverified against the DNA. Looked up from germline, CDR1 is MDHEN and CDR2 is SYDVKM. Inclusive of both ends, the CDR3 amounts to 15 amino acids. This chain's CDR3 is CASSYSGTGGMKLSL.

This chain uses TRBV7-9 with TRBJ1-1; 11 nucleotides match TRBD1. Germline-derived CDR1 and CDR2 are SEHNR and FQNEAQ (reference sequence). The CDR3 is 15 residues long. The ends lost 5 bases at V and 7 bases at J; junction bases unmatched: 9. CDR3 bases: TGTGCCAGCAGCCCACCGGGACAGGGGGTAATTGAAGCTTTCTTT. It codes for CASSPPGQGVIEAFF.

The count of this clone is one. The CDR3 coding sequence is TGCGCCAGCAGCTTGGCGGACAGCTCTGGAAACACCATATATTTT. Translated, it gives CASSLADSSGNTIYF. V gene TRBV5-1 combines with J gene TRBJ1-3, with D possibly being TRBD1 (6 bases). The CDR3 has 15 residues. Between the trimmed V and J ends, which lost 0 bases and 0 bases, there was a span of 7 bases. Germline CDR1 and CDR2: SGHRS and YFSETQ.